The 15 T cell receptor beta chains below were found in one sample sequenced in a study of beta chain features in type 1 diabetes. Expressed TCRB transcripts were sequenced because the isolated RNA had all been reverse transcribed beforehand. TCRdb's table, derived via immunoSEQ multiplex PCR, lists solely in-frame clones and lacks some. This table holds approximately 110,000 clones, under 40% found once. Source material: stem cell memory CD4+ T cells from blood. The origin of the receptors is a young woman in good health.

In this sample, this clone turned up a few times. This sequence joins TRBV5-1 and TRBJ2-3, with D tentatively TRBD1 (5 bases). Trimming left V 4 bases short and J 1 base short, with 7 bases between. The germline V gene has CDR1 SGHRS and CDR2 YFSETQ. CDR3 length: 13 residues. The CDR3 sequence: CASSPQGTDTQYF. DNA of the CDR3: TGCGCCAGCAGCCCACAGGGCACAGATACGCAGTATTTT.

The chain combines TRBV9 with TRBJ2-7, with 8 bases fitting TRBD2. The CDR3 consists of 17 residues. V shed 0 bases, J shed 2 bases, and the junction held 10 bases outside the gene matches. The V gene's germline CDR1 is SGDLS and CDR2 YYNGEE. CDR3 DNA: TGTGCCAGCAGCGTAGGCGTTAGCGGGAACCACCCCTACGAGCAGTACTTC. Its translation: CASSVGVSGNHPYEQYF.

The CDR3: CASSSPRPASGPYNEQFF. Written as DNA, the CDR3 is TGTGCCAGCAGCTCCCCCCGGCCGGCTAGCGGACCCTACAATGAGCAGTTCTTC. This rearrangement joins TRBV5-4 to TRBJ2-1; 7 bases are a match to TRBD2. J gave up 2 bases and V 3 bases, and 14 bases lay outside the gene matches. Germline V gene data show CDR1 as SGHNT and CDR2 as YYREEE (reference sequence). The CDR3 contains 18 residues. The full variable domain, rest sourced from reference TRBV5-4 and TRBJ2-1, is ETGVTQSPTHLIKTRGQQVTLRCSSQSGHNTVSWYQQALGQGPQFIFQYYREEENGRGNFPPRFSGLQFPNYSSELNVNALELDDSALYLCASSSPRPASGPYNEQFFGPGTRLTVL.

The chain is built from TRBV30 and TRBJ1-5; D not certain. This CDR3 contains 15 residues. V lost 2 bases, J lost 4 bases, and 15 bases lay in between. The V gene's germline CDR1 is GTSNPN and CDR2 SVGIG (reference sequence). The CDR3 loop reads CAWSHGSEFNQPQHF. In DNA form, the CDR3 reads TGTGCCTGGAGTCACGGGAGCGAGTTTAATCAGCCCCAGCATTTT.

This clone was observed a few times. J is TRBJ2-1 and V is TRBV18, with D hard to call. The V and J ends lost 5 bases and 9 bases respectively, with 14 bases between them. This CDR3 contains 13 residues. CDR1 KGHSH and CDR2 LQKENI come from the germline V gene. CDR3 DNA sequence: TGTGCCAGCTCAAATCAGCGAGACCTTGAGCAGTTCTTC. Its protein is CASSNQRDLEQFF.

This rearrangement joins TRBV5-1 to TRBJ1-5; D remains ambiguous. CDR1 is SGHRS, CDR2 YFSETQ, per germline. The CDR3 has 16 amino acids. Trimming took 0 bases from V and 0 from J, leaving 10 bases between them. The CDR3 DNA is TGCGCCAGCAGCTTGGATGGAGTTTATAGCAATCAGCCCCAGCATTTT. Translating it yields CASSLDGVYSNQPQHF.

The chain employs TRBV4-2 and TRBJ1-5, with D tentatively TRBD1 (6 bases). The CDR3 is 15 amino acids. V shed 3 bases and J shed 3 bases, with 12 bases lying between them. Germline CDR1 LGHNA, CDR2 YNFKEQ. For the CDR3, the DNA is TGTGCCAGCAGCCAGTACAGGGAACCCAATCAGCCCCAGCATTTT. Protein sequence: CASSQYREPNQPQHF.

The chain joins TRBV7-3 to TRBJ2-5, with no clear D. V was cut by 8 bases and J by 5 bases, with 12 bases left in between. The CDR3 is made up of 12 amino acids. Per the germline V gene, CDR1 is SGHTA and CDR2 is FQGTGA. DNA of the CDR3: TGTGCCAGCGCCGTGGGCACGGAGACCCAGTACTTC. This sequence encodes CASAVGTETQYF.

This clone was observed a handful of times. V gene TRBV29-1 combines with J gene TRBJ2-1; TRBD2 is a possible D gene (6 bases). V shed 3 bases and J shed 5 bases, with 11 bases lying between them. The CDR3 length is 13 residues. Germline CDR1 reads SQVTM; CDR2 reads ANQGSEA. CDR3 sequence: CSVDRRGNNEQFF. In nucleotides, the CDR3 is TGCAGCGTTGACCGTCGGGGGAACAATGAGCAGTTCTTC.

The V call is TRBV30, the J call TRBJ1-5; no clear D. This CDR3 is 11 amino acids long. The germline gives CDR1 GTSNPN, CDR2 SVGIG (reference sequence). Trimming cost V 2 bases and J 7 bases, with 6 bases left between them. The CDR3 region is CAWSIGQPQHF. The DNA of the CDR3 is TGTGCCTGGAGTATCGGGCAGCCCCAGCATTTT.

This clone was picked up a small number of times. This chain connects TRBV12-5 to TRBJ2-1; D gene uncertain. Trimming removed 2 bases from V and 9 bases from J, with 11 bases in between. Germline assignment: CDR1 LGHNT and CDR2 FRNRAP. This CDR3 region has 13 residues. The CDR3 protein is CASGLTLSGEQFF. Here the CDR3 DNA reads TGTGCTAGTGGTTTGACTCTTTCGGGTGAGCAGTTCTTC. Full variable domain (rest looked up from reference TRBV12-5 and TRBJ2-1): DARVTQTPRHKVTEMGQEVTMRCQPILGHNTVFWYRQTMMQGLELLAYFRNRAPLDDSGMPKDRFSAEMPDATLATLKIQPSEPRDSAVYFCASGLTLSGEQFFGPGTRLTVL.

The CDR3 loop is CAVSGQGVLNTEAFF. DNA for the CDR3: TGTGCCGTGTCTGGACAGGGTGTACTGAACACTGAAGCTTTCTTT. The rearrangement links TRBV7-8 to TRBJ1-1; TRBD1 matches at 8 bases. J lost 0 bases, V lost 11 bases, and 11 bases had no gene match. CDR3 length: 15 amino acids. The germline gives CDR1 SGHVS, CDR2 FQNEAQ. The full variable domain, with the rest looked up from reference TRBV7-8 and TRBJ1-1, is GAGVSQSPRYKVAKRGQDVALRCDPISGHVSLFWYQQALGQGPEFLTYFQNEAQLDKSGLPSDRFFAERPEGSVSTLKIQRTQQEDSAVYLCAVSGQGVLNTEAFFGQGTRLTVV.

The chain couples TRBV6-1 to TRBJ2-7; tentative D call: TRBD2 (5 bases). CDR1 and CDR2 from the germline V gene are MNHNS and SASEGT. The V end lost 0 bases, the J end lost 2 bases, and 14 bases lay between the germline ends. The CDR3 loop spans 16 amino acids. CDR3: CASSEAGSGATYEQYF. CDR3 sequence (DNA): TGTGCCAGCAGTGAAGCCGGAAGCGGTGCAACCTACGAGCAGTACTTC.

In its sample, this clone was seen a few times. The chain couples TRBV4-1 to TRBJ1-1; 9 nucleotides line up with TRBD1. V lost 4 bases and J lost 1; bases outside the gene matches: 4. This CDR3 comprises 15 residues. Germline V gives CDR1 MGHRA, CDR2 YSYEKL. CDR3: CASSRTGASNTEAFF. The CDR3 coding sequence is TGCGCCAGCAGCCGGACAGGGGCTTCGAACACTGAAGCTTTCTTT.

This clone was observed a few times. The rearrangement links TRBV29-1 to TRBJ1-1, with D maybe TRBD1 (6 bases). The CDR3 spans 14 residues. V lost 6 bases and J lost 4, with 18 bases in between. Germline CDR1 reads SQVTM; CDR2 reads ANQGSEA. The CDR3 sequence is CSVIRHNRVTEAFF. Written as DNA, the CDR3 is TGCAGCGTCATCCGTCATAACAGGGTCACTGAAGCTTTCTTT.